A single T cell receptor (beta chain) is shown here with its context. With 2 bases removed from V and 6 bases from J, the gap between germline ends came to 17 bases. The germline V gene has CDR1 MNHEY and CDR2 SMNVEV (reference sequence). The CDR3 sequence is 15 residues long. This sample was taken from a study of cytomegalovirus exposure and HLA in healthy donors. PCR involved 60 Vbeta and 13 Jbeta primers. Per the original methods: Unique TCR beta chains totaled roughly 80 million in a later count, with around 11 million of them shared. TCRdb's copy holds only in-frame clones and misses some; the assay was immunoSEQ multiplex PCR. The DNA was the basis for D and trimming; V, J and clone size are from that table. The sample has around 120,000 clones; 60% to 85% are singletons.

Sequenced sample: PBMCs. This sequence originates from a female donor in good health and CMV-seropositive. The chain employs TRBV27 and TRBJ2-7; D not resolved. The CDR3 coding sequence is TGTGCCAGCAGTTTACGGCCCCCAGCGTACTCCGAGCAGTACTTC. Amino acids: CASSLRPPAYSEQYF.